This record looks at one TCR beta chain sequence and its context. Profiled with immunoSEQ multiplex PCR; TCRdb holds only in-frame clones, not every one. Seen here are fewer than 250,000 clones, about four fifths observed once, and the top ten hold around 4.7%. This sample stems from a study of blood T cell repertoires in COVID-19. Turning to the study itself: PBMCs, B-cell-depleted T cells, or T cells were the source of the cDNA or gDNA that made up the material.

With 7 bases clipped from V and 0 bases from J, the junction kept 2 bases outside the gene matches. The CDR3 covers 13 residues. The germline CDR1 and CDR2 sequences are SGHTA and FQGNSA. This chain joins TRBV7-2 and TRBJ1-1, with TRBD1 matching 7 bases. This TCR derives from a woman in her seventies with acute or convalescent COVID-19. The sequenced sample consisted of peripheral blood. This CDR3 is CASTGTVNTEAFF. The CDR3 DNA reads TGTGCCAGCACCGGGACAGTGAACACTGAAGCTTTCTTT.